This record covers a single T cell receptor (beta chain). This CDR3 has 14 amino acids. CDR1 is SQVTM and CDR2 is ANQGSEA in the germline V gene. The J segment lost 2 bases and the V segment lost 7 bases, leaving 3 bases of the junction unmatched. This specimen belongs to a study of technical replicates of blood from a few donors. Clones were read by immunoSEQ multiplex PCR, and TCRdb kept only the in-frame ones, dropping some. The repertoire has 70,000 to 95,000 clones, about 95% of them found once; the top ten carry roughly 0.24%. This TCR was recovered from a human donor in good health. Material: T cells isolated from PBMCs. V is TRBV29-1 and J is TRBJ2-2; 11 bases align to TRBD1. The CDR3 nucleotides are TGCAGCGGGGGACAGGGGGTAAACACCGGGGAGCTGTTTTTT. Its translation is CSGGQGVNTGELFF.